The present T cell receptor (beta chain) was sequenced within a study of identical twins (dated by TCRdb to the mid-2010s). About the study as a whole: The study deep-sequenced TCR alpha and beta repertoires from monozygotic twins, unrelated adults of various ages and cord blood to test whether fetal clonotypes persist. To rule out contamination, replicate twin experiments were performed at different times with different library preparation protocols. Findings and caveats that apply to the study as a whole: Compared with coincidental sharing between unrelated individuals, an excess of low generation-probability sequences was observed among out-of-frame TCR alpha sequences shared between twins. In monozygotic twins, out-of-frame TCR alpha sharing was systematically underestimated by recombination models, although the models agreed with sharing between unrelated individuals. A weaker excess of twin sharing was found in beta out-of-frame sequences because the signal-to-noise ratio was lowered by fewer shared sequences. Fewer insertions were carried by abundant cord blood beta clonotypes, a similar but weaker trend appeared in young adult naive repertoires, and no such trend appeared in memory repertoires. Zero-insertion analyses could be partly confounded by invariant T cells such as MAIT and iNKT, although diverse VJ usage argued against such confounding for most clonotypes. Because the same donors could not be followed over many years, the conclusions relied on cross-sectional statistical analysis.

Only healthy Caucasian donors were included. The twin cohort consisted of three pairs of female monozygotic twins, all aged 18 to 29 years. Peripheral blood mononuclear cells were the source from which RNA for the TCR libraries was isolated. The germline V gene encodes CDR1 SGHRS and CDR2 YFSETQ. The CDR3 runs 15 residues from the cysteine to the phenylalanine. The CDR3 DNA has 45 bases and is translated from base 1. The V end loses 0 bases and the J end loses 0 bases, and a stretch of 10 bases separates them. In its sample, this clonotype was seen a few times. Its antigen specificity is not known. Per-base quality was not reported, and no clone a single base away is much larger than it. The library was prepared using 5' RACE. Sequenced on an Illumina HiSeq 2000. Template switching introduced a universal primer binding site; the final cDNA contained a unique molecular identifier, enabling accurate counting of TCR cDNA molecules. First-strand cDNA for TCR alpha and beta chains was synthesized from specific primers in the conserved constant-segment region. To control for contamination, every cDNA library carried two barcodes: a SMART-Mk sample barcode plus Illumina barcodes. TruSeq adapter sequences, together with Illumina sample barcodes, were added in two successive PCR steps. TCR alpha and beta cDNA libraries were sequenced on the Illumina HiSeq platform with custom primers. On the study's bioinformatics: Raw reads were processed with MiGEC to extract unique molecular identifiers, and MiXCR was used to determine CDR3 positions. For each individual, recombination models were inferred using an EM algorithm with the repgenHMM and IGoR tools. The analysis of shared clonotypes was done with the tcR package in R, with sharing normalized by the product of cloneset sizes. Out-of-frame nonproductive sequences were analyzed to study raw recombination free of thymic and clonal selection effects. The public reads were reanalyzed by TCRdb: fastp trimming at Q25, MiXCR alignment, in-frame beta chains only. A single entry per CDR3 protein holds the most common genes and DNA from its merged rows. For this entry, the V and J calls and clone size follow TCRdb and not the study's own pipeline. The sample table contains over 600,000 distinct CDR3 sequences; only one count was recorded for roughly 20% of them. The ten biggest clones cover approximately 4.5% of the sample.

A further study also used this sample, focusing on T cells expressing NK-cell markers. The second study's paper adds: Seven to nine donors provided sorted CD3+CD56+NKG2C+, CD3+CD56+NKG2C- and CD3+CD56-NKG2C+ T-cell subsets, whose TCR beta-chain repertoires were profiled. Among the eight sequenced donors, only one was HCMV-seronegative, while the other seven were HCMV-seropositive. In several experiments an anti-gammadeltaTCR antibody was added to restrict sorting to alphabetaTCR-expressing T cells. For roughly six donors, the dominant CD3+CD56+NKG2C+ clonotypes were among the top 10 CD8+ clonotypes and accounted for roughly 1.0-8% of CD8+ T cells. Those dominant clonotypes were again the most abundant among CD3+CD56-NKG2C+ cells in several donors, at about 28.3-60.1%. Whether the expanded NKG2C-expressing T cell clones were specific for HCMV antigens was left unclear. The eight sequenced donors were randomly selected healthy volunteers, three men and five women. HCMV serostatus was determined by detecting HCMV-specific IgG in serum with a commercial ELISA kit. Bulk peripheral blood T-cell repertoires were additionally sequenced from unsorted PBMC for six donors. MIGEC handled demultiplexing of the reads and grouping by UMI, while MiTCR was used to assemble and quantify clonotypes. Only TCR cDNA sequences supported by at least two reads were kept to exclude erroneous sequences. Downstream repertoire analysis used the tcR package, and clonotypes were matched across fractions by CDR3 nucleotide sequence plus V segment. VDJmatch was used to annotate antigen specificity against VDJdb, with one amino acid substitution in CDR3 permitted.

The chain is assembled from TRBV5-1 and TRBJ2-7, with the D gene call left open. Input material: PBMCs. The clonotype comes from a woman aged 18-29 years in good health. The DNA reads as follows: TGCGCCAGCAGCTTGGCCGGACCGCGCTCCTACGAGCAGTACTTC. It codes for CASSLAGPRSYEQYF.